Presented here are 19 T cell receptor beta chains from one specimen sequenced in a study of shared clonotypes between healthy human individuals. Libraries were prepared by immunoSEQ multiplex PCR; TCRdb keeps only in-frame clonotypes and omits some of them. The sample gives under 200,000 clones, roughly 91% of which show up once; 0.067% is in the top ten. Sequencing was done on a sample of naive CD4+ T cells sorted from blood. Described subset: CD45RA+ positively selected. These receptors were taken from a young woman in good health.

The chain joins TRBV18 to TRBJ1-1, with 9 nucleotides matching TRBD1. The CDR3 has 14 residues. Germline CDR1 reads KGHSH; CDR2 reads LQKENI. The V and J ends lost 2 bases and 5 bases, in that order; junction bases with no gene match: 3. The CDR3 bases are TGTGCCAGCTCACCATGGGACAGGGAAACTGAAGCTTTCTTT. Translated: CASSPWDRETEAFF. Together with reference TRBV18 and TRBJ1-1, the CDR3 gives the full variable domain: NAGVMQNPRHLVRRRGQEARLRCSPMKGHSHVYWYRQLPEEGLKFMVYLQKENIIDESGMPKERFSAEFPKEGPSILRIQQVVRGDSAAYFCASSPWDRETEAFFGQGTRLTVV.

V and J are TRBV10-3 and TRBJ1-4; 8 nucleotides align to TRBD1. The CDR3 length is 17 residues. In germline, CDR1 is ENHRY, CDR2 SYGVKD. J was trimmed by 7 bases and V by 1 base; bases with no gene match: 11. The DNA for the CDR3 is TGTGCCATCAGTGAGTACGGACAGGGAGGAGAAGGTGAAAAACTGTTTTTT. It is translated as CAISEYGQGGEGEKLFF.

The rearrangement links TRBV7-8 to TRBJ2-1; possibly TRBD2 for D (6 bases). This CDR3 is 17 amino acids long. V lost 1 base and J lost 5, with 18 bases in between. Germline CDR1 and CDR2: SGHVS and FQNEAQ. Here the CDR3 reads CASSLVRGVGLNNEQFF. The CDR3 DNA sequence: TGTGCCAGCAGCTTAGTGCGGGGCGTTGGGCTCAACAATGAGCAGTTCTTC. The variable domain in full, completed from reference TRBV7-8 and TRBJ2-1, reads GAGVSQSPRYKVAKRGQDVALRCDPISGHVSLFWYQQALGQGPEFLTYFQNEAQLDKSGLPSDRFFAERPEGSVSTLKIQRTQQEDSAVYLCASSLVRGVGLNNEQFFGPGTRLTVL.

The chain has TRBV19 and TRBJ1-2, with a weak D call TRBD1 (6 bases). Trimming shortened V by 0 bases and J by 8 bases, and 16 bases separated the two germline ends. CDR1 LNHDA and CDR2 SQIVND come from the germline V gene (reference sequence). There are 15 residues in the CDR3. CDR3 protein: CASSIDRPGEAGYTF. In DNA, the CDR3 is TGTGCCAGTAGTATAGATCGTCCAGGGGAAGCAGGCTACACCTTC.

In its sample, this clone was seen once. CDR3 in DNA: TGCGCCAGCAGCTTGGGACAGGGTGCGGAGACCCAGTACTTC. Translating it yields CASSLGQGAETQYF. This rearrangement joins TRBV5-1 to TRBJ2-5; 7 positions match TRBD1. CDR3 length: 14 amino acids. Germline V lookup: CDR1 SGHRS, CDR2 YFSETQ. J was trimmed by 5 bases and V by 0 bases; bases with no gene match: 4.

This chain joins TRBV27 and TRBJ1-1; the match to TRBD1 covers 10 bases. The germline CDR1 and CDR2 sequences are MNHEY and SMNVEV (reference sequence). The CDR3 is made up of 22 amino acids. V dropped 5 bases and J dropped 1; count of bases not matched to a gene: 25. Here the CDR3 DNA reads TGTGCCAGCAGTCCAGGCCCGGGCAGGATAGGACAGGGGGGAGGAAAGAACACTGAAGCTTTCTTT. Protein product: CASSPGPGRIGQGGGKNTEAFF.

The V gene is TRBV28, the J gene TRBJ2-7; D tentatively reads TRBD1 or TRBD2 (5 bases each). CDR3 length equals 14 residues. V lost 5 bases to trimming and J lost 4 bases, with 15 bases between them. Germline V gene sequence: CDR1 MDHEN, CDR2 SYDVKM. The CDR3 nucleotides are TGTGCCAGCAGTCCATCGGGACCCGGGTACGAGCAGTACTTC. Amino acids: CASSPSGPGYEQYF.

DNA of the CDR3: TGTGCCAGCAGCCCAGGTGTGCATGTAGGGGGCAAGTCCGGCGAGCAGTACTTC. This gives the protein CASSPGVHVGGKSGEQYF. The chain is built from TRBV7-8 and TRBJ2-7, with 7 nucleotides matching TRBD1. Per germline, CDR1 SGHVS and CDR2 FQNEAQ. The CDR3 loop spans 18 amino acids. The ends lost 5 bases at V and 6 bases at J; junction bases unmatched: 22.

This clone was seen only once. The J gene is TRBJ1-4, the V gene TRBV27; the D gene is possibly TRBD1 (5 bases). CDR1 and CDR2 from the germline V gene are MNHEY and SMNVEV (reference sequence). The CDR3 sequence is 16 residues long. The V end lost 5 bases, the J end lost 5 bases, and 18 bases lay between the germline ends. The CDR3 region has the DNA TGTGCCAGCAGTCTCTATTCCGGGACGGGGAATGAAAAACTGTTTTTT. The encoded protein is CASSLYSGTGNEKLFF.

This rearrangement joins TRBV5-6 to TRBJ2-7; D unclear. The V gene lost 7 bases and the J gene lost 0 bases, with 14 bases spanning the gap. This CDR3 has 14 amino acids. CDR1 and CDR2 from the germline V gene are SGHDT and YYEEEE. The CDR3 DNA is TGTGCCAGCCTAAAGCGTGGGGTCTCCTACGAGCAGTACTTC. This codes for CASLKRGVSYEQYF.

The chain joins TRBV19 to TRBJ2-5; 11 bases map to TRBD2. The J call may not be correct, given that the DNA end is closer to TRBJ2-7. The germline V gene encodes CDR1 LNHDA and CDR2 SQIVND (reference sequence). This CDR3 comprises 14 residues. CDR3 coding DNA: TGTGCCAGTAGTGCCGGGACTAGCGGCCACGAGCAGTACTTC. Protein: CASSAGTSGHEQYF.

The chain carries TRBV10-3 and TRBJ2-5; perhaps D is TRBD1 or TRBD2 (6 bases each). Gene TRBJ2-7 matches the end of the DNA better, so the J call may be wrong. This CDR3 is built from 14 residues. Germline values: CDR1 ENHRY, CDR2 SYGVKD. CDR3 bases: TGTGCCACCACCGGGGGCCAGGGAGGATACGAGCAGTACTTC. Translated: CATTGGQGGYEQYF.

This chain joins TRBV10-3 and TRBJ2-5; D remains unclear. The J call may be in error: the DNA end matches TRBJ2-7 better. There are 12 residues in the CDR3. Germline loops: CDR1 ENHRY, CDR2 SYGVKD. CDR3 in amino acids: CAISGQPFEQYF. The CDR3 region has the DNA TGTGCCATCAGTGGGCAGCCTTTCGAGCAGTACTTC.

CDR3 sequence (DNA): TGTGCCAGCAGTTCTTGGACAGGTTTGAGCTCTGGAAACACCATATATTTT. Encoded protein: CASSSWTGLSSGNTIYF. The chain recombines TRBV28 with TRBJ1-3, with 7 bases identical to TRBD1. This CDR3 comprises 17 residues. With 4 bases clipped from V and 0 bases from J, the junction kept 9 bases outside the gene matches. Germline V gene data show CDR1 as MDHEN and CDR2 as SYDVKM.

The chain couples TRBV27 to TRBJ2-5; the match to TRBD2 covers 9 bases. The DNA matches TRBJ2-7 better at its end, which makes the J call doubtful. Germline V gene lookup returns CDR1 MNHEY and CDR2 SMNVEV (reference sequence). This CDR3 has 17 amino acids. The DNA of the CDR3 is TGTGCCAGCAGTTCCACGCGCGGACTAGCGAAATCCTACGAGCAGTACTTC. Protein: CASSSTRGLAKSYEQYF.

The chain recombines TRBV5-1 with TRBJ2-7; weak D call: TRBD1 (6 bases). From germline, CDR1 is SGHRS and CDR2 YFSETQ. CDR3 length: 12 amino acids. Trimming pared 3 bases from V and 6 bases from J, leaving 10 bases between. The CDR3 reads CASSSQGFEQYF. CDR3 nucleotide sequence: TGCGCCAGCAGCTCCCAGGGGTTCGAGCAGTACTTC. The full variable domain, with the rest looked up from reference TRBV5-1 and TRBJ2-7, is KAGVTQTPRYLIKTRGQQVTLSCSPISGHRSVSWYQQTPGQGLQFLFEYFSETQRNKGNFPGRFSGRQFSNSRSEMNVSTLELGDSALYLCASSSQGFEQYFGPGTRLTVT.

CDR3 residues: CASSLGEVPGTEAFF. CDR3 nucleotides: TGTGCCAGCTCATTGGGAGAGGTTCCAGGCACTGAAGCTTTCTTT. V gene TRBV18 combines with J gene TRBJ1-1, with no clear D. The CDR3 runs to 15 residues. Germline CDR1 and CDR2: KGHSH and LQKENI. The V gene lost 5 bases and the J gene lost 4 bases, with 17 bases spanning the gap. Drawing the rest from reference TRBV18 and TRBJ1-1, the complete variable domain is NAGVMQNPRHLVRRRGQEARLRCSPMKGHSHVYWYRQLPEEGLKFMVYLQKENIIDESGMPKERFSAEFPKEGPSILRIQQVVRGDSAAYFCASSLGEVPGTEAFFGQGTRLTVV.

This clone has just a few counts. V usage is TRBV18 and J usage is TRBJ1-2, with D possibly being TRBD1 (5 bases). The CDR3 is 12 amino acids. Trimming removed 3 bases from V and 8 bases from J, with 10 bases in between. The germline V gene encodes CDR1 KGHSH and CDR2 LQKENI. The CDR3 bases are TGTGCCAGCTCACCGCCGGGGGGAGGCTACACCTTC. It yields the protein CASSPPGGGYTF.

The chain links TRBV4-1 to TRBJ2-5, with D hard to call. CDR3 length: 13 amino acids. V gave up 8 bases and J gave up 4 bases, with 14 bases separating them. The germline CDR1 and CDR2 sequences are MGHRA and YSYEKL. The CDR3 sequence is CASGRNSRETQYF. CDR3 nucleotide sequence: TGCGCCAGCGGACGCAATTCGCGAGAGACCCAGTACTTC.